Listed below are T cell receptor beta chains from one sample, sequenced in a study of T cells in Graves' hyperthyroidism and ophthalmopathy. TCRdb reprocessed the multiplex PCR reads with MiXCR, giving one entry per CDR3 protein. This table has roughly 280,000 distinct CDR3 sequences, about 18% appearing once. The sample comprised blood. These receptor sequences come from an older woman with Graves' ophthalmopathy. Each CDR3 is given with its conserved first and last residue. The order of the fields is clone size, V gene, J gene, D gene, CDR3 DNA, CDR3 protein. D genes are given only for firm matches. Clone size is given for some rows only: seen once, a few or many times, or a class if the clone is expanded.

many	TRBV5-1	TRBJ1-4	TRBD1	TGCGCCAGCAGCTTTCAGGGACAGGGGACTGAAAAACTGTTTTTT	CASSFQGQGTEKLFF
many	TRBV18	TRBJ1-5	-	TGTGCCAGCTCACCAATGTCACAGGGAAATCAGCCCCAGCATTTT	CASSPMSQGNQPQHF
many	TRBV2	TRBJ1-5	-	TGTGCCAGCAGTCCCTCTTGGGGTTATAGCAATCAGCCCCAGCATTTT	CASSPSWGYSNQPQHF
many	TRBV12-3/TRBV12-4	TRBJ1-4	-	TGTGCCAGCAGTGTCCAGGGGTATCAGGAAAAACTGTTTTTT	CASSVQGYQEKLFF
many	TRBV18	TRBJ2-5	TRBD1	TGTGCCAGCTCACGGGGACAGAAAGAGACCCAGTACTTC	CASSRGQKETQYF
many	TRBV2	TRBJ1-1	-	TGTGCCAGCAGTGCGAGGGTAGGGAACACTGAAGCTTTCTTT	CASSARVGNTEAFF
few	TRBV9	TRBJ2-7	-	TGTGCCAGCAGCCCATCGACAGTAGGTTACGAGCAGTACTTC	CASSPSTVGYEQYF
many	TRBV5-4	TRBJ2-1	TRBD1	TGTGCCAGCAGCTTGGGGGGGGGACAGGGTATTGGGAGGGCGCAGTTCTTC	CASSLGGGQGIGRAQFF
many	TRBV5-1	TRBJ1-1	TRBD1	TGCGCCAGCAGCGCGGGACAGTCTCAGACTGAAGCTTTCTTT	CASSAGQSQTEAFF
few	TRBV12-3/TRBV12-4	TRBJ2-2	-	TGTGCCAGCAGTTTTACGAGGGCCGGGGAGCTGTTTTTT	CASSFTRAGELFF
-	TRBV7-2	TRBJ2-1	-	TGTGCCAGTTCAACTAGTGGGCCTTACAATGAGCAGTTCTTC	CASSTSGPYNEQFF
many	TRBV27	TRBJ1-2	-	TGTGCCAGCAGTTTATCGGGTAGCAGGGTGGCTGGCTACACCTTC	CASSLSGSRVAGYTF
few	TRBV28	TRBJ1-4	TRBD1	TGTGCCACCTATAGGACAGGGGGCTTTGAAAAACTGTTTTTT	CATYRTGGFEKLFF
many	TRBV6-2/TRBV6-3	TRBJ1-5	-	TGTGCCAGCAGTTATAAGGGTCGCGTCCCCCATCAGCCCCAGCATTTT	CASSYKGRVPHQPQHF
-	TRBV7-9	TRBJ2-3	-	TGTGCCAGCAGCTTAGGCATAGTCAGGGAAGATACGCAGTATTTT	CASSLGIVREDTQYF
few	TRBV6-5	TRBJ1-4	TRBD1	TGTGCCAGCAGTTACCGACTGACAGGGACTGAAAAACTGTTTTTT	CASSYRLTGTEKLFF
many	TRBV11-3	TRBJ2-2	-	TGTGCCAGCAGCTTAGAGTATACCGGGGAGCTGTTTTTT	CASSLEYTGELFF
-	TRBV7-9	TRBJ1-3	-	TGTGCCAGCAGCTTAGGCATCGACAGTTACTCTGGAAACACCATATATTTT	CASSLGIDSYSGNTIYF
many	TRBV9	TRBJ1-1	-	TGTGCCAGCAGCGCAGAAGAGGGGACTGAAGCTTTCTTT	CASSAEEGTEAFF
many	TRBV20-1	TRBJ2-5	TRBD1	TGCAGTGCTAGCGCGGACAGGGTAGGGAACCAAGAGACCCAGTACTTC	CSASADRVGNQETQYF
-	TRBV6-2/TRBV6-3	TRBJ2-1	TRBD1	TGTGCCAGCAGTTACCTGACAGGGAATGAGCAGTTCTTC	CASSYLTGNEQFF
few	TRBV30	TRBJ1-5	-	TGTGCCTGGAGTGACAGGAGGGATCAGCCCCAGCATTTT	CAWSDRRDQPQHF
few	TRBV4-3	TRBJ2-1	-	TGCGCCAGCAGCCGTGACCGGGACTTACACTCCTACAATGAGCAGTTCTTC	CASSRDRDLHSYNEQFF
many	TRBV11-2	TRBJ1-2	-	TGTGCCAGCAGCTTAGCCCCCGCCGAAAGTATCGTATTCGCCCATGGCTACACCTTC	CASSLAPAESIVFAHGYTF
many	TRBV4-1	TRBJ2-5	-	TGCGCCAGCAGCCAAAAGTCAGGGATGGAGACCCAGTACTTC	CASSQKSGMETQYF
-	TRBV7-9	TRBJ2-5	TRBD2	TGTGCCAGCAGCTCCGCGGGAGGAGGAGAGACCCAGTACTTC	CASSSAGGGETQYF
many	TRBV29-1	TRBJ1-2	-	TGCAGCGTGGGTGGAGGGACTGAGGGCTATGGCTACACCTTC	CSVGGGTEGYGYTF
-	TRBV9	TRBJ1-5	-	TGTGCCAGCAGCCAACTCCCGATAAAGGGGCAAGAGAACAATCAGCCCCAGCATTTT	CASSQLPIKGQENNQPQHF
-	TRBV18	TRBJ2-7	TRBD1	TGTGCCAGCTCACCCGGGACAGGGGGCGCGTACGAGCAGTACTTC	CASSPGTGGAYEQYF
many	TRBV20-1	TRBJ1-5	-	TGCAGTGCTAGAGATCGGGTAGGACAAATCCTTAGCAATCAGCCCCAGCATTTT	CSARDRVGQILSNQPQHF
many	TRBV28	TRBJ1-5	TRBD1	TGTGCCAGCAGTTTCCTCACCCTGGACAGGAATCAGCCCCAGCATTTT	CASSFLTLDRNQPQHF
-	TRBV29-1	TRBJ2-5	-	TGCAGCGTTGTTAAGGAAATAGCCGCCTTGGAAGAGACCCAGTACTTC	CSVVKEIAALEETQYF
many	TRBV10-2	TRBJ2-3	TRBD2	TGCGCCAGCAGTGAGTCGATTGGTGTGGGACTAGTCCCGCAGAGCACAGATACGCAGTATTTT	CASSESIGVGLVPQSTDTQYF
few	TRBV7-6	TRBJ1-3	-	TGTGCCAGCAGCTTTTACGACTCTGGAAACACCATATATTTT	CASSFYDSGNTIYF
few	TRBV7-6	TRBJ2-2	-	TGTGCCAGCAGCTTAGCGGGCCCAGCACGGAACACCGGGGAGCTGTTTTTT	CASSLAGPARNTGELFF
many	TRBV29-1	TRBJ2-7	TRBD1	TGCAGCGTTGTACAGGGGATTGGAGAGCAGTACTTC	CSVVQGIGEQYF
-	TRBV4-1	TRBJ1-2	-	TGCGCCAGCAGCCACAGGTCCGACGGAGGATATGGCTACACCTTC	CASSHRSDGGYGYTF
-	TRBV18	TRBJ2-2	-	TGTGCCAGCTCACCATTAGACCAAAACACCGGGGAGCTGTTTTTT	CASSPLDQNTGELFF
many	TRBV3-1	TRBJ2-1	-	TGTGCCAGCAGCCCAGATTTAGAAGGGGATGAGCAGTTCTTC	CASSPDLEGDEQFF
many	TRBV2	TRBJ2-5	TRBD1	TGTGCCAGCAGTGAAGCGACAGGGGTTCCCCAGTACTTC	CASSEATGVPQYF
many	TRBV5-8	TRBJ2-5	-	TGTGCCAGCAGCTTGGAGAGGGCTTACGAGACCCAGTACTTC	CASSLERAYETQYF
-	TRBV3-1	TRBJ2-7	TRBD1	TGTGCCAGCAGCCTGGAGGGACAGGGGGCGCGTCGGCAGTACTTC	CASSLEGQGARRQYF
many	TRBV7-6	TRBJ2-3	-	TGTGCCAGCAGCTTAGAAAGGGTGGGCGATACGCAGTATTTT	CASSLERVGDTQYF
many	TRBV7-2	TRBJ1-6	TRBD1	TGTGCCAGCAGCTTAGGGGGACAGGGGAATTCACCCCTCCACTTT	CASSLGGQGNSPLHF
many	TRBV10-3	TRBJ1-1	-	TGTGCCATCAGGGACAATCTATTGAACACTGAAGCTTTCTTT	CAIRDNLLNTEAFF
-	TRBV9	TRBJ2-1	-	TGTGCCAGCAGCGTAAGGCCGCAAAGCGGTTTTGAGCAGTTCTTC	CASSVRPQSGFEQFF
-	TRBV6-4	TRBJ1-4	-	TGTGCCAGCAGCGGAAACGACATACGGGCTGAAAAACTGTTTTTT	CASSGNDIRAEKLFF
many	TRBV7-2	TRBJ2-1	TRBD2	TGTGCCAGCAGCTTAGGGCGGGAGGTCTCCTACAATGAGCAGTTCTTC	CASSLGREVSYNEQFF
-	TRBV18	TRBJ2-7	TRBD2	TGTGCCAGCTCACCACAACTTTCTAGCGGGGGAAGATACGAGCAGTACTTC	CASSPQLSSGGRYEQYF
-	TRBV20-1	TRBJ2-1	TRBD1	TGCAATGCTAGGAAACCGGGACAGGGGGCGGGAGAGCAGCTCTTC	CNARKPGQGAGEQLF
many	TRBV5-1	TRBJ2-3	TRBD1	TGCGCCAGCAGCACATCCGGGACAGGGCGCACAGATACGCAGTATTTT	CASSTSGTGRTDTQYF
-	TRBV2	TRBJ2-7	-	TGTGTCAGCCAGGGGCACCCCGCCGAAAAAGCCTCCTACGAGCAGTACTTC	CVSQGHPAEKASYEQYF
many	TRBV6-1	TRBJ1-1	-	TGTGCCAGCACCCTCGCGGGGGAGGTCACTGAAGCTTTCTTT	CASTLAGEVTEAFF
few	TRBV10-2	TRBJ1-5	-	TGCGCCAGCAGCTGGGCCGGGGGCGGGGGTCAGCCCCAGCATTTT	CASSWAGGGGQPQHF
few	TRBV2	TRBJ1-6	-	TGTGCCAGCACAGGTCACTTCGACCTTAATTCACCCCTCCACTTT	CASTGHFDLNSPLHF
many	TRBV12-3/TRBV12-4	TRBJ2-7	-	TGTGCCAGCAGTTCACGGGTCTCAGTTGTCCGGCCGTACTTC	CASSSRVSVVRPYF
-	TRBV5-6	TRBJ2-6	TRBD1	TGTGCCAGTAGTATACAGGGGGCTGGGGCCAACGTCCTGACTTTC	CASSIQGAGANVLTF
-	TRBV12-3/TRBV12-4	TRBJ2-3	TRBD2	TGTGCCAGCAGTTTTCTCGCGGCTAGCGGGGGCGTGACGCAGTATTTT	CASSFLAASGGVTQYF
many	TRBV28	TRBJ2-7	TRBD1	TGTGCCAGCAGTCGACAGGGCTACGAGCAGTACTTC	CASSRQGYEQYF